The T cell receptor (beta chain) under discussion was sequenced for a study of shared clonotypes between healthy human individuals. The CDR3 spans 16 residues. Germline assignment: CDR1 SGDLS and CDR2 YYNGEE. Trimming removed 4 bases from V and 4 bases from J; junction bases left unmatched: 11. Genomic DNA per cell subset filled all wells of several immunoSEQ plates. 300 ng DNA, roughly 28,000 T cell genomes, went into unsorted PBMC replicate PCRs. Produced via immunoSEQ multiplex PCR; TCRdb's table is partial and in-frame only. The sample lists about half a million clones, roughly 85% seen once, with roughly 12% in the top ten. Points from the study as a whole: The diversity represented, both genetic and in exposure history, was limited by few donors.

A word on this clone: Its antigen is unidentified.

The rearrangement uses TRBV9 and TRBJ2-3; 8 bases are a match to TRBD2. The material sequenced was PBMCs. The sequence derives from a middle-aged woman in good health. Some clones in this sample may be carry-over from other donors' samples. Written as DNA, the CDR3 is TGTGCCAGCAGCCCCGGCAGCGGGAGTTTGGCAGATACGCAGTATTTT. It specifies CASSPGSGSLADTQYF.